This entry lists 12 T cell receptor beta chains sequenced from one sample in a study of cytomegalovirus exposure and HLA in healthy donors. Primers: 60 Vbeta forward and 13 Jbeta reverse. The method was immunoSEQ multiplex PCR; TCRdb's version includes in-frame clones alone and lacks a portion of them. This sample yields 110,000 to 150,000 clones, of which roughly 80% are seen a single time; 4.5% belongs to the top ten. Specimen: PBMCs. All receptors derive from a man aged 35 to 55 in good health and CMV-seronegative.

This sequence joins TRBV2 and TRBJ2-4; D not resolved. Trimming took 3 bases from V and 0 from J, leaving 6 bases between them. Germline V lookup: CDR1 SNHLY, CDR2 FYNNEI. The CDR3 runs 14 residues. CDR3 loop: CASSDPLAKNIQYF. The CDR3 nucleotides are TGTGCCAGCAGTGATCCTTTAGCCAAAAACATTCAGTACTTC.

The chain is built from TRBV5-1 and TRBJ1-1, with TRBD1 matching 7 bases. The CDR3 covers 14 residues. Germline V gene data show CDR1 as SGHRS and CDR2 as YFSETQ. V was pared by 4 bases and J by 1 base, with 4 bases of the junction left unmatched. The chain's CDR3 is CASSVQGQNTEAFF. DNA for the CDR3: TGCGCCAGCAGCGTACAGGGGCAGAACACTGAAGCTTTCTTT.

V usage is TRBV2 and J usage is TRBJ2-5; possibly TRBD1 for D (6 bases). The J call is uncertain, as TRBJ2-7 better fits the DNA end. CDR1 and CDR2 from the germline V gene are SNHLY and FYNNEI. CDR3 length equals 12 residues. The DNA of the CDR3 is TGTGCCAGCAATAGGGACACCTACGAGCAGTACTTC. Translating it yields CASNRDTYEQYF.

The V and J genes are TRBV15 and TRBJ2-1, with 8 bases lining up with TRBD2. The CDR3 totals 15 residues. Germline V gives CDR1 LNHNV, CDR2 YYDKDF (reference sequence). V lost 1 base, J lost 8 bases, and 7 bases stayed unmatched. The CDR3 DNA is TGTGCCACCAGCAGAGCCGGGGGGGGCGCGGATGAGCAGTTCTTC. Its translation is CATSRAGGGADEQFF.

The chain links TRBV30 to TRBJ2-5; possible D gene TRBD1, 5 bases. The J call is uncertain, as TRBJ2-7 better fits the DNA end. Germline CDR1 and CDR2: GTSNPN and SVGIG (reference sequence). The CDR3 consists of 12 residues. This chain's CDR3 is CAWTGNSYEQYF. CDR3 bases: TGTGCCTGGACAGGGAACTCCTACGAGCAGTACTTC.

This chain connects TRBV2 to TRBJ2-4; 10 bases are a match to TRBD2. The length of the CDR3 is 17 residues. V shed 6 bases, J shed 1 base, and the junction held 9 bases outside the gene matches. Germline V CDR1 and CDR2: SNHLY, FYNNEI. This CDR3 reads CASRLAGAGGAKNIQYF. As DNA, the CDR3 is TGTGCCAGCAGGCTAGCGGGGGCGGGAGGGGCCAAAAACATTCAGTACTTC.

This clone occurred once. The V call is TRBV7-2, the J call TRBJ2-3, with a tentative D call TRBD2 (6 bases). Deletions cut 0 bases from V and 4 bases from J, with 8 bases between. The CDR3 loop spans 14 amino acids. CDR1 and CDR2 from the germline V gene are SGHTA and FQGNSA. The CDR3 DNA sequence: TGTGCCAGCAGCTTAGCCCTAGCGCCAGATACGCAGTATTTT. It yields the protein CASSLALAPDTQYF.

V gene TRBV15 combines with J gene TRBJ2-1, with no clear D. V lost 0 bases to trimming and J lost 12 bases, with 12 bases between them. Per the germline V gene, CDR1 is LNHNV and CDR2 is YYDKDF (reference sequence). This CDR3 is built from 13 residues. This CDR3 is CATSRDLGSGQFF. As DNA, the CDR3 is TGTGCCACCAGCAGAGATCTTGGTTCCGGGCAGTTCTTC.

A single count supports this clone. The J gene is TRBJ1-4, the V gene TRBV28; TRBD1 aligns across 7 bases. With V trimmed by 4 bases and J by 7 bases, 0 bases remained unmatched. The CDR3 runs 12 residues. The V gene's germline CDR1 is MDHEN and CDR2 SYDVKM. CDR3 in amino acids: CASSSGGEKLFF. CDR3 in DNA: TGTGCCAGCAGTTCAGGGGGTGAAAAACTGTTTTTT.

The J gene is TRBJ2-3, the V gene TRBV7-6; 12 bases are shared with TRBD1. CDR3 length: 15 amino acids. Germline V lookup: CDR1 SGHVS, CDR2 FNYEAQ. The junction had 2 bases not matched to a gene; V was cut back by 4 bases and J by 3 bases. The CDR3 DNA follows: TGTGCCAGCAGCTGGGACAGGGGGCCGACAGATACGCAGTATTTT. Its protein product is CASSWDRGPTDTQYF.

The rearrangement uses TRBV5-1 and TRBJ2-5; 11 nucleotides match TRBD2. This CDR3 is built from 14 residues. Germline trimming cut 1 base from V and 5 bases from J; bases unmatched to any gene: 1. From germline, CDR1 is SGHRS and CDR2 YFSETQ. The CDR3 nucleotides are TGCGCCAGCAGCTTGTCTAGCGGGAGGGAGACCCAGTACTTC. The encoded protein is CASSLSSGRETQYF.

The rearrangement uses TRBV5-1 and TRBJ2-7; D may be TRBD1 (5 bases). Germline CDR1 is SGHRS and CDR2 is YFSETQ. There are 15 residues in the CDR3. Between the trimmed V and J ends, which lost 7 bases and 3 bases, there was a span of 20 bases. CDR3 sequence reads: CASSATDRPDYEQYF. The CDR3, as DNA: TGCGCCAGCTCAGCAACCGACAGACCCGACTACGAGCAGTACTTC.